What follows are 2 T cell receptor beta chains derived from one specimen sequenced in a study of OX40 agonist ivuxolimab in advanced cancers. Produced via immunoSEQ multiplex PCR; TCRdb's table is partial and in-frame only. Among 15,000 to 20,000 clones listed, 70% to 90% were seen once. The material was CD4+ or CD8+ T cells sorted from blood, obtained in a trial of the OX40 agonist ivuxolimab. Source of these receptors: an adult with an advanced solid tumor such as melanoma, head and neck, liver or kidney cancer.

The CDR3 DNA sequence: TGTGCCAGCAGTTTATCGAGTACAGCTAACTATGGCTACACCTTC. This codes for CASSLSSTANYGYTF. V and J are TRBV27 and TRBJ1-2; D is unresolved. This CDR3 region has 15 residues. Trimming took off 0 bases at V and 0 bases at J, with 8 bases between the two ends. Per the germline V gene, CDR1 is MNHEY and CDR2 is SMNVEV (reference sequence).

This chain uses TRBV30 with TRBJ1-6, with TRBD1 as a possible D gene (5 bases). Trimming removed 7 bases from V and 5 bases from J, with 9 bases in between. CDR3 length equals 12 residues. Germline-derived CDR1 and CDR2 are GTSNPN and SVGIG (reference sequence). The CDR3, as DNA: TGTGCCTACAGGCTGAATAATTCACCCCTCCACTTT. As protein: CAYRLNNSPLHF.